The 3 T cell receptor beta chains below come from one sample, sequenced in a study of TIL therapy for anti-PD-1-resistant metastatic lung cancer. Time point specified: pre-treatment sample, taken before nivolumab and TIL therapy. The libraries were made with immunoSEQ v3. Sequencing was performed with immunoSEQ multiplex PCR; in TCRdb, only in-frame clones are kept and a portion is missing. This sample has tens of thousands of clones, with around 70% found just once. The input for sequencing was blood, taken at baseline. The receptors originated from a person aged 25 to 79 with non-small cell lung cancer.

This sequence joins TRBV6-6 and TRBJ1-5; a weak D match, TRBD1 (5 bases). V lost 4 bases to trimming and J lost 4 bases, with 8 bases between them. The germline gives CDR1 MNHNY, CDR2 SVGAGI (reference sequence). CDR3 length equals 13 residues. CDR3 bases: TGTGCCAGCAGTTGGACACCGAATCAGCCCCAGCATTTT. The encoded protein is CASSWTPNQPQHF.

This chain links TRBV4-2 with TRBJ2-2; no clear D. The V gene lost 4 bases and the J gene lost 5 bases, with 17 bases spanning the gap. The CDR3 loop spans 16 amino acids. Germline values: CDR1 LGHNA, CDR2 YNFKEQ. The CDR3 here is CASSLLGRMGTGELFF. CDR3 coding DNA: TGTGCCAGCAGCCTGCTGGGAAGGATGGGGACCGGGGAGCTGTTTTTT.

The V gene is TRBV5-6, the J gene TRBJ2-3; D tentatively reads TRBD1 or TRBD2 (5 bases each). Trimming removed 3 bases from V and 0 bases from J, with 8 bases in between. In germline, CDR1 is SGHDT, CDR2 YYEEEE. There are 14 residues in the CDR3. The CDR3 nucleotides are TGTGCCAGCAGCTGGGACGGTAGCACAGATACGCAGTATTTT. Protein product: CASSWDGSTDTQYF.